Following are 4 T cell receptor beta chains from one sample sequenced in a study of OX40 agonist ivuxolimab in advanced cancers. Assay: immunoSEQ multiplex PCR; the TCRdb copy retains only in-frame clones and omits some. This sample has 25,000 to 30,000 clones; over 75% occur once, and the top ten carry approximately 30%. The sample in question was CD4+ or CD8+ T cells sorted from blood, obtained in a trial of the OX40 agonist ivuxolimab. The receptors shown here come from an adult with an advanced solid tumor such as melanoma, head and neck, liver or kidney cancer.

V usage is TRBV6-5 and J usage is TRBJ2-1; TRBD1 or TRBD2 may be the D gene (5 bases each). CDR3 length: 13 amino acids. Germline V gene sequence: CDR1 MNHEY, CDR2 SVGAGI. The V end lost 4 bases, the J end lost 4 bases, and 8 bases lay between the germline ends. The chain's CDR3 is CASSSGPYNEQFF. The DNA for the CDR3 is TGTGCCAGCAGTTCGGGACCTTACAATGAGCAGTTCTTC.

The V and J genes are TRBV27 and TRBJ2-5; a possible D gene is TRBD1 (6 bases). The CDR3 runs 12 residues. V shed 3 bases and J shed 13 bases, with 15 bases lying between them. Germline V gene lookup returns CDR1 MNHEY and CDR2 SMNVEV (reference sequence). CDR3 DNA sequence: TGTGCCAGCAGTTTCGATACAGGGTTTTTGTACTTC. Translation gives CASSFDTGFLYF.

V and J are TRBV2 and TRBJ2-3; 11 bases are shared with TRBD2. This CDR3 spans 17 amino acids. Germline-derived CDR1 and CDR2 are SNHLY and FYNNEI. The V gene end was trimmed by 5 bases and the J gene end by 2 bases; junction bases not matched to a gene: 9. CDR3 DNA sequence: TGTGCCAGCAGTAGTCCTCTAGCGGGGGGACTCACAGATACGCAGTATTTT. Amino acid sequence: CASSSPLAGGLTDTQYF.

The count of this clone is one. This chain joins TRBV5-1 and TRBJ2-2; weak D call: TRBD2 (6 bases). The V gene's germline CDR1 is SGHRS and CDR2 YFSETQ. CDR3 size: 15 residues. Trimming stripped 0 bases from V and 5 bases from J, with 11 bases between. CDR3 nucleotide sequence: TGCGCCAGCAGCTTGGCCGCGGGATTGACCGGGGAGCTGTTTTTT. As protein: CASSLAAGLTGELFF.